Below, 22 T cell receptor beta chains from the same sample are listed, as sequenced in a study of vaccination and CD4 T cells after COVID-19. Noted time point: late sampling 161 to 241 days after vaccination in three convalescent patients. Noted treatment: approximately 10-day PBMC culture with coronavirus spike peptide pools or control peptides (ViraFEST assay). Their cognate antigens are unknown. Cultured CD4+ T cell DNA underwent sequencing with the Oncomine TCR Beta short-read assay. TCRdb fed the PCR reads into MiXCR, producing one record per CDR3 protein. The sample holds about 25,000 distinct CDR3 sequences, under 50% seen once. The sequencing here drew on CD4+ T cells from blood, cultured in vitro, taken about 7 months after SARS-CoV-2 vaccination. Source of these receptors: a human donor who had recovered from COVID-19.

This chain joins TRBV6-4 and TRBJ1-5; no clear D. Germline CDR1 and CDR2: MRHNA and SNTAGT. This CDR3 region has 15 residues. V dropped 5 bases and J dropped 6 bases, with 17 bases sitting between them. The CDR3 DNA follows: TGTGCCAGCAGTTCTTCCCGGGGATGGAGTCAGCCCCAGCATTTT. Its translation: CASSSSRGWSQPQHF.

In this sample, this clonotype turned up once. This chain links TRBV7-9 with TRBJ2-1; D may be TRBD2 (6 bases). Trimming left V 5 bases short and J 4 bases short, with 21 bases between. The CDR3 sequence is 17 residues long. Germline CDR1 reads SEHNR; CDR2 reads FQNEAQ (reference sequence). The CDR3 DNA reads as TGTGCCAGCAGCCCCCCGGGATTGGCGGGGCCGTACAATGAGCAGTTCTTC. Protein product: CASSPPGLAGPYNEQFF.

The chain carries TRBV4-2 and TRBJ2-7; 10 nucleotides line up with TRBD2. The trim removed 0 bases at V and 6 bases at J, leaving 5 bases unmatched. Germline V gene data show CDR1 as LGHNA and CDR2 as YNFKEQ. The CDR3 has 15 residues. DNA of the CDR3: TGTGCCAGCAGCCAAGAGGGACTAGCGACCTCCGAGCAGTACTTC. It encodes CASSQEGLATSEQYF.

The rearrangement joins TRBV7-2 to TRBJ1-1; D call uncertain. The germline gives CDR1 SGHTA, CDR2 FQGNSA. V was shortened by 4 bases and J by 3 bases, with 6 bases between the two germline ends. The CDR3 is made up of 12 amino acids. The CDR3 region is CASSSSYTEAFF. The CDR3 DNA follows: TGTGCCAGCAGCTCCAGTTACACTGAAGCTTTCTTT.

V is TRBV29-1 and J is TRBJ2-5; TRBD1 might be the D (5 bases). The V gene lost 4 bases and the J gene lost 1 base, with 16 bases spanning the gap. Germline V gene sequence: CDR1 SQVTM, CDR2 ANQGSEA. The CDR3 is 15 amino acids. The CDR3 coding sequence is TGCAGCGTTGGCCCCCCCCAGGGATCCCAAGAGACCCAGTACTTC. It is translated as CSVGPPQGSQETQYF.

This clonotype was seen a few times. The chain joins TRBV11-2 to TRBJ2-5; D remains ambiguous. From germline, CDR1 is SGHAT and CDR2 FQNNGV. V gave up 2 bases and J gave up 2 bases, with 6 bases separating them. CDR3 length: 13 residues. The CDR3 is CASSLRLQETQYF. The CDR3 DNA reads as TGTGCCAGCAGCTTACGGCTACAAGAGACCCAGTACTTC.

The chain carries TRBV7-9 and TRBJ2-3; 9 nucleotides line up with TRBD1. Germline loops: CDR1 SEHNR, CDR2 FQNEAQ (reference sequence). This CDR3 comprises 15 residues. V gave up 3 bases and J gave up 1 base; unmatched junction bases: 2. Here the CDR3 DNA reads TGTGCCAGCAGCTTCCGGGACAGGGGCACAGATACGCAGTATTTT. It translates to CASSFRDRGTDTQYF.

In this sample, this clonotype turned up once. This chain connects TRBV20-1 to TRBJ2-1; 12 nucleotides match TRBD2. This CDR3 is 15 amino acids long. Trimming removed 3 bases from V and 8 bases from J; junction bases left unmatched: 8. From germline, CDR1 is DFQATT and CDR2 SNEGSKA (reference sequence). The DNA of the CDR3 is TGCAGTGCTAGCGCCCTAGCGGGAGGGGCCGATGAGCAGTTCTTC. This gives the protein CSASALAGGADEQFF.

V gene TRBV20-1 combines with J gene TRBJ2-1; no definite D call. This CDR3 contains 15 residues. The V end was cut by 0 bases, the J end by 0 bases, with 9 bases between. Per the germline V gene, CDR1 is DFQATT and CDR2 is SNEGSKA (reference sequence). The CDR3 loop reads CSARDPQSSYNEQFF. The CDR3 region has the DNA TGCAGTGCTAGAGATCCCCAGAGCTCCTACAATGAGCAGTTCTTC.

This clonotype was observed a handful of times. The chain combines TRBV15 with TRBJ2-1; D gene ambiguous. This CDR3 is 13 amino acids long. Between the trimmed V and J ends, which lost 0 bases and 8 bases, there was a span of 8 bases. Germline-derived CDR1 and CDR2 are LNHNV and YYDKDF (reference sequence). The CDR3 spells CATSRDSGDEQFF. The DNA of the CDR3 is TGTGCCACCAGCAGAGATAGTGGAGATGAGCAGTTCTTC.

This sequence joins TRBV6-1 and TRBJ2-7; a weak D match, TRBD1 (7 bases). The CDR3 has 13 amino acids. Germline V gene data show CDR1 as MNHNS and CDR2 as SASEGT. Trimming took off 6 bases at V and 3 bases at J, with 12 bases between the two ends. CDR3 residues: CASREGARYEQYF. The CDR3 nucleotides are TGTGCCAGCAGGGAGGGGGCGCGCTACGAGCAGTACTTC.

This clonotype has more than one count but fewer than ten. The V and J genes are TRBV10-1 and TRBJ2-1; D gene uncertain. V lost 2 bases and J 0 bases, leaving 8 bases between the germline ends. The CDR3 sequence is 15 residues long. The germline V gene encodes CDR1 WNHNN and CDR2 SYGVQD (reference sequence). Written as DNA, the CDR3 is TGCGCCAGCAGTGAGGGCATGAGCTCCTACAATGAGCAGTTCTTC. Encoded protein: CASSEGMSSYNEQFF.

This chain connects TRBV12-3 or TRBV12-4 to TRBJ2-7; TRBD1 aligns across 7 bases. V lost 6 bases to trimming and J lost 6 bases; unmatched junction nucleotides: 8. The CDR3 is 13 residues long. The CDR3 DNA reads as TGTGCCAGCAGCCTATTGACAGGGAGCGAGCAGTACTTC. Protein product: CASSLLTGSEQYF.

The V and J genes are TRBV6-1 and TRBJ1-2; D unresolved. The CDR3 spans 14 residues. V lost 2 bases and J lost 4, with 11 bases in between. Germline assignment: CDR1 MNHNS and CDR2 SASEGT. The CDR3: CASSETWDLYGYTF. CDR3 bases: TGTGCCAGCAGTGAAACTTGGGATCTCTATGGCTACACCTTC.

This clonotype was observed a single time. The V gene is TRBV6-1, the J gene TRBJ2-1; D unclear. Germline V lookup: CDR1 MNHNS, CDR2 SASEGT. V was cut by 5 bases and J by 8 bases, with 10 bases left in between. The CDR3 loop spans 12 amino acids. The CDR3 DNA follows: TGTGCCAGCAGTCCACGGGTGGATGAGCAGTTCTTC. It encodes CASSPRVDEQFF.

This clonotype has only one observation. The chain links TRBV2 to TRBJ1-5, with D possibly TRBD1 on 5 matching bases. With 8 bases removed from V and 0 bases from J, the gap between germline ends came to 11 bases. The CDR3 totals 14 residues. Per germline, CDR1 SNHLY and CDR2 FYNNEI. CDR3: CASSDSYSNQPQHF. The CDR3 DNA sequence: TGTGCCAGCTCCGACAGTTATAGCAATCAGCCCCAGCATTTT.

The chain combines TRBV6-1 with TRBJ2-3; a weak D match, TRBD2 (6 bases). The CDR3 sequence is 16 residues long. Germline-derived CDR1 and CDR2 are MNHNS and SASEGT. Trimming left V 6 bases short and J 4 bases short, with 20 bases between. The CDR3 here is CASSEAQIGGADTQYF. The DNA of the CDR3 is TGTGCCAGCAGCGAGGCGCAGATCGGAGGGGCAGATACGCAGTATTTT.

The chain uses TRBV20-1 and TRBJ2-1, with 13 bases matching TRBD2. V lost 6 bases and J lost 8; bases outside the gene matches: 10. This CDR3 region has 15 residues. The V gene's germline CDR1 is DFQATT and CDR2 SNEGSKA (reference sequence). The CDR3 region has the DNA TGCAGTGCGGGGACTAGCGGGATTGGGCGGCATGAGCAGTTCTTC. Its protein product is CSAGTSGIGRHEQFF.

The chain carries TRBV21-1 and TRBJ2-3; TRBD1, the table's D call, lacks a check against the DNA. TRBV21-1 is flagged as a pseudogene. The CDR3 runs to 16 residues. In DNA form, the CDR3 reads TGTGCCAGCAGCAAATTGGGACCCACCGGGACAGATACGCAGTATTTT. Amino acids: CASSKLGPTGTDTQYF.

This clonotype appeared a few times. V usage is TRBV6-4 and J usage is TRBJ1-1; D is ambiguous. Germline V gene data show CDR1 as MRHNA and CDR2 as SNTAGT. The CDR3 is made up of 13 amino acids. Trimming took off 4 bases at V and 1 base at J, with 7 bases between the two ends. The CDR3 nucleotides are TGTGCCAGCAGTGTGTCTGAGAACACTGAAGCTTTCTTT. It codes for CASSVSENTEAFF.

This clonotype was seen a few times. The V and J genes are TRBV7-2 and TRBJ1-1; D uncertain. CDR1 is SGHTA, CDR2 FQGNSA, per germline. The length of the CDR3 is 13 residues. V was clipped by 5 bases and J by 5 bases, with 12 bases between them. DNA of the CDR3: TGTGCCAGCAGCCCCGATCCGGGGACTGAAGCTTTCTTT. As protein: CASSPDPGTEAFF.

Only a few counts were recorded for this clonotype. The CDR3 is CASSFDTGTQYF. The DNA for the CDR3 is TGTGCCAGCAGCTTCGACACGGGAACGCAGTATTTT. The chain has TRBV7-2 and TRBJ2-3; tentatively, D is TRBD2 (5 bases). V was cut by 3 bases and J by 9 bases, with 10 bases left in between. The CDR3 totals 12 residues. CDR1 and CDR2 (germline): SGHTA, FQGNSA.